What follows describes a single T cell receptor beta chain. The target antigen is unknown. With 60 Vbeta and 13 Jbeta primers, the PCR was carried out. Generated by immunoSEQ multiplex PCR, the TCRdb table keeps only in-frame clones and is missing some. The profile covers roughly 120,000 clones, with roughly 74% appearing a single time and 4.2% taken by the ten largest. This record belongs to a study of cytomegalovirus exposure and HLA in healthy donors. Points from the study as a whole: Later analysis identified several of the most significant clusters that appeared linked to common viral pathogens.

The sample was PBMCs. This receptor was obtained from a woman in her forties or fifties in good health and CMV-seropositive.

The CDR3 bases are TGTGCCAGCAGCATTAGCGGGGCATCCTACGAGCAGTACTTC. It yields the protein CASSISGASYEQYF. This chain joins TRBV9 and TRBJ2-7; 8 positions agree with TRBD2. Germline loops: CDR1 SGDLS, CDR2 YYNGEE. CDR3 length: 14 amino acids. V shed 4 bases, J shed 1 base, and the junction held 4 bases outside the gene matches.